The 17 T cell receptor beta chains reported below all come from one sample, sequenced in a study of shared clonotypes between healthy human individuals. Clones were read by immunoSEQ multiplex PCR, and TCRdb kept only the in-frame ones, dropping some. The table lists 85,000 to 100,000 clones, 68% of them singletons. Sample: memory CD8+ T cells sorted from blood. Subset in this sample: CD45RO+ cells pooled with CCR7-negative TemRA cells. Receptors were obtained from a man aged 30-40 years in good health.

This clone appeared a single time. The chain employs TRBV7-8 and TRBJ2-1; D possibly corresponds to TRBD2 (6 bases). Germline values: CDR1 SGHVS, CDR2 FQNEAQ. V was trimmed by 5 bases and J by 8 bases, leaving 16 bases between them. The CDR3 runs 14 residues. The CDR3 region is CASSGLSALYEQFF. In nucleotides, the CDR3 is TGTGCCAGCAGCGGACTAAGCGCCTTGTATGAGCAGTTCTTC.

As regards this clone: A much bigger clone sits one base away, suggesting this may be a read error. This CDR3 is also generated by other DNA sequences in the sample. The chain recombines TRBV6-1 with TRBJ2-7; 7 bases match TRBD1. The junction had 3 bases not matched to a gene; V was cut back by 6 bases and J by 4 bases. Per germline, CDR1 MNHNS and CDR2 SASEGT. The CDR3 has 12 amino acids. CDR3: CASRGTDYEQYF. The DNA for the CDR3 is TGTGCCAGCAGGGGGACAGATTACGAGCAGTACTTC.

This rearrangement joins TRBV4-3 to TRBJ1-1; perhaps TRBD1 as D (5 bases). The V gene lost 5 bases and the J gene lost 2 bases, with 21 bases spanning the gap. The CDR3 covers 17 residues. CDR1 is LGHNA, CDR2 YSLEER, per germline. The CDR3 region is CASSLGIQRGTNTEAFF. As DNA, the CDR3 is TGCGCCAGCAGCTTGGGAATACAGAGGGGCACTAACACTGAAGCTTTCTTT.

J is TRBJ2-1 and V is TRBV5-4; 10 nucleotides match TRBD2. The trim removed 0 bases at V and 3 bases at J, leaving 6 bases unmatched. The CDR3 runs to 17 residues. Germline lookup yields CDR1 SGHNT and CDR2 YYREEE (reference sequence). The CDR3 bases are TGTGCCAGCAGCTTGGAGGCTAGCGGGAGTCTCTACAATGAGCAGTTCTTC. Its translation is CASSLEASGSLYNEQFF.

The gene calls are TRBV28 and TRBJ2-7; 9 positions match TRBD2. Germline V gives CDR1 MDHEN, CDR2 SYDVKM. J was trimmed by 4 bases and V by 11 bases; bases with no gene match: 6. The CDR3 has 12 amino acids. CDR3 coding DNA: TGTGCCGTAGCGGGAGTAAGATACGAGCAGTACTTC. This encodes CAVAGVRYEQYF.

The CDR3, as DNA: TGTGCCAGCAGCGGCCAGGGTACGGGTGAAAAACTGTTTTTT. It yields the protein CASSGQGTGEKLFF. The gene calls are TRBV5-4 and TRBJ1-4; tentatively, D is TRBD1 (5 bases). The V end was cut by 4 bases, the J end by 7 bases, with 14 bases between. The CDR3 covers 14 residues. CDR1 and CDR2 from the germline V gene are SGHNT and YYREEE (reference sequence).

This clone has just a few counts. The J gene is TRBJ2-1, the V gene TRBV6-4, with 9 bases aligning to TRBD2. The junction had 5 bases not matched to a gene; V was cut back by 4 bases and J by 4 bases. This CDR3 spans 15 amino acids. The germline gives CDR1 MRHNA, CDR2 SNTAGT. The CDR3 region has the DNA TGTGCCAGCAGTGGGGTAGCGGGAGAGTACAATGAGCAGTTCTTC. Translating gives CASSGVAGEYNEQFF.

This chain joins TRBV23-1 and TRBJ2-4, with D possibly called TRBD1 or TRBD2 (5 bases each). TRBV23-1 qualifies as an ORF whose function is uncertain. The CDR3 covers 14 residues. The ends were cut back, 7 bases at V and 1 base at J, with 11 bases in the middle. This CDR3 reads CASTPGTAKNIQYF. CDR3 nucleotide sequence: TGCGCCAGCACACCCGGGACGGCCAAAAACATTCAGTACTTC.

On this clone: The junction does not match germline at one end; this may be a read error. The CDR3 is CASSEKDRGGYNEQFF. CDR3 in DNA: TGCGCCAGCAGCGAGAAGGACAGGGGGGGTTACAATGAGCAGTTCTTC. V usage is TRBV5-4 and J usage is TRBJ2-1; 10 nucleotides line up with TRBD1. CDR1 is SGHNT and CDR2 is YYREEE in the germline V gene (reference sequence). This CDR3 has 16 amino acids.

The CDR3 here is CATSRQGPYNEQFF. In nucleotides, the CDR3 is TGTGCCACGTCCCGCCAGGGACCATACAATGAGCAGTTCTTC. The chain employs TRBV19 and TRBJ2-1; TRBD1 or TRBD2 may be the D gene (5 bases each). Germline lookup yields CDR1 LNHDA and CDR2 SQIVND (reference sequence). There are 14 residues in the CDR3. V dropped 10 bases and J dropped 4 bases, with 17 bases sitting between them.

The chain employs TRBV28 and TRBJ2-7, with D possibly matching TRBD2 (5 bases). Germline CDR1 is MDHEN and CDR2 is SYDVKM. The CDR3 spans 16 residues. The V end was cut by 1 base, the J end by 2 bases, with 15 bases between. The CDR3 sequence is CASSLSPVAYAYEQYF. CDR3 DNA: TGTGCCAGCAGTTTATCGCCTGTAGCGTATGCCTACGAGCAGTACTTC.

DNA of the CDR3: TGTGCCAGCGCTAGGACTAGCGGAGAGGATGAGCAGTTCTTC. Translated: CASARTSGEDEQFF. This chain links TRBV7-9 with TRBJ2-1, with 10 bases lining up with TRBD2. This CDR3 contains 14 residues. Germline-derived CDR1 and CDR2 are SEHNR and FQNEAQ (reference sequence). J was trimmed by 8 bases and V by 8 bases; bases with no gene match: 9.

The chain joins TRBV7-8 to TRBJ2-3; D assignment may be TRBD1 or TRBD2 (5 bases each). V was pared by 7 bases and J by 2 bases, with 16 bases between. The CDR3 has 15 residues. Germline V gives CDR1 SGHVS, CDR2 FQNEAQ. In nucleotides, the CDR3 is TGTGCCAGCACATACGACAGCGGATCCACAGATACGCAGTATTTT. Translating gives CASTYDSGSTDTQYF.

The chain links TRBV28 to TRBJ2-7; no reliable D call. There are 14 residues in the CDR3. The germline V and J ends were trimmed by 2 bases and 5 bases, with 13 bases remaining between them. The V gene's germline CDR1 is MDHEN and CDR2 SYDVKM. The CDR3 sequence is CASSLSSSSDEQYF. The CDR3 region has the DNA TGTGCCAGCAGTTTAAGTAGTAGCAGCGACGAGCAGTACTTC.

The chain recombines TRBV5-1 with TRBJ2-5; TRBD2 matches 8 bases. The CDR3 extends over 15 amino acids. The V gene end was trimmed by 0 bases and the J gene end by 5 bases; junction bases not matched to a gene: 6. The V gene's germline CDR1 is SGHRS and CDR2 YFSETQ. The CDR3 coding sequence is TGCGCCAGCAGCTTGGACCCAGCGGGAGTTGAGACCCAGTACTTC. It specifies CASSLDPAGVETQYF. Based on the CDR3 plus reference TRBV5-1 and TRBJ2-5, the full variable domain is KAGVTQTPRYLIKTRGQQVTLSCSPISGHRSVSWYQQTPGQGLQFLFEYFSETQRNKGNFPGRFSGRQFSNSRSEMNVSTLELGDSALYLCASSLDPAGVETQYFGPGTRLLVL.

Many counts were recorded for this clone. The chain couples TRBV28 to TRBJ2-1; 8 bases agree with TRBD1. After removal of 5 bases from V and 7 bases from J, the junction contained 4 bases not matched to a gene. The CDR3 covers 13 residues. The V gene's germline CDR1 is MDHEN and CDR2 SYDVKM. CDR3 loop: CASSPRGLNEQFF. In nucleotides, the CDR3 is TGTGCCAGCAGTCCCAGGGGGCTGAATGAGCAGTTCTTC.

The gene calls are TRBV19 and TRBJ2-1; 11 nucleotides agree with TRBD2. The CDR3 is 16 residues long. CDR1 LNHDA and CDR2 SQIVND come from the germline V gene (reference sequence). V shed 9 bases, J shed 5 bases, and the junction held 12 bases outside the gene matches. This CDR3 is CASRLDSGRVNNEQFF. In DNA form, the CDR3 reads TGTGCCAGCCGCCTCGATAGCGGGAGGGTTAACAATGAGCAGTTCTTC.